These 32 T cell receptor beta chains were all obtained from the same sample, sequenced in a study of blood T cells in healthy people across ages. A second PCR of roughly 7 to 11 cycles used a sample-barcoded 5' primer and a J-beta primer mix. TCRdb itself ran the 5' RACE reads through MiXCR, one entry per CDR3 protein. The sample lists approximately 800,000 distinct CDR3 sequences; about three fifths were seen once. Sequenced material: blood. The receptors were sampled from a man aged 25 to 40 in good health.

The rearrangement joins TRBV20-1 to TRBJ2-5; 7 bases map to TRBD1. J lost 2 bases, V lost 8 bases, and 17 bases had no gene match. CDR3 size: 16 residues. CDR1 and CDR2 (germline): DFQATT, SNEGSKA (reference sequence). The CDR3 DNA reads TGCAGTTCGATTGGAAGACAGGGTAATTTTCAAGAGACCCAGTACTTC. This sequence encodes CSSIGRQGNFQETQYF.

The J gene is TRBJ2-7, the V gene TRBV5-1; the D call may be TRBD1 or TRBD2 (5 bases each). Germline V gene data show CDR1 as SGHRS and CDR2 as YFSETQ. Deletions cut 1 base from V and 5 bases from J, with 10 bases between. The CDR3 covers 13 residues. The CDR3 coding sequence is TGCGCCAGCAGCTTGAGGGGAGACCACGAGCAGTACTTC. This translates into CASSLRGDHEQYF.

The V gene is TRBV25-1, the J gene TRBJ2-7; 7 bases agree with TRBD2. The CDR3 loop spans 16 amino acids. Looked up from germline, CDR1 is MGHDK and CDR2 is SYGVNS. V was clipped by 6 bases and J by 0 bases; unmatched bases: 11. CDR3 residues: CASSPEVGGSSYEQYF. CDR3 coding DNA: TGTGCCAGCAGCCCCGAAGTCGGCGGGAGCTCCTACGAGCAGTACTTC.

This chain uses TRBV7-2 with TRBJ2-1; no firm D call. From germline, CDR1 is SGHTA and CDR2 FQGNSA. V was trimmed by 0 bases and J by 5 bases, leaving 5 bases between them. This CDR3 contains 13 residues. The CDR3 protein is CASSLANHNEQFF. In nucleotides, the CDR3 is TGTGCCAGCAGCTTAGCTAATCACAATGAGCAGTTCTTC.

This clonotype was seen more than once but under ten times. J is TRBJ2-1 and V is TRBV6-5; 9 bases align to TRBD1. Germline V lookup: CDR1 MNHEY, CDR2 SVGAGI. Unmatched junction bases numbered 8, after V lost 2 bases and J lost 12 bases. This CDR3 spans 14 amino acids. CDR3: CASSYGQGTMWQFF. The CDR3 DNA reads as TGTGCCAGCAGTTACGGACAGGGGACCATGTGGCAGTTCTTC.

The chain couples TRBV29-1 to TRBJ2-5; D perhaps matches TRBD2 (6 bases). CDR1 is SQVTM and CDR2 is ANQGSEA in the germline V gene. The V end lost 0 bases, the J end lost 3 bases, and 11 bases lay between the germline ends. The CDR3 spans 14 residues. The CDR3, as DNA: TGCAGCGTTGAAGATCTGACTAGTAAAGAGACCCAGTACTTC. This gives the protein CSVEDLTSKETQYF.

This chain uses TRBV12-3 or TRBV12-4 with TRBJ2-5; D gene ambiguous. This CDR3 is 15 amino acids long. The germline V and J ends were trimmed by 3 bases and 5 bases, with 16 bases remaining between them. The CDR3 region has the DNA TGTGCCAGCAGTTTTCAGGCAACCCCGAGGGAGACCCAGTACTTC. This translates into CASSFQATPRETQYF.

The chain has TRBV12-3 or TRBV12-4 and TRBJ2-3; no clear D. The CDR3 has 13 amino acids. Trimming removed 8 bases from V and 1 base from J, with 10 bases in between. For the CDR3, the DNA is TGTGCCAGCCAGGCCGAGCGCACAGATACGCAGTATTTT. Its translation: CASQAERTDTQYF.

This clonotype was counted between two and nine times. The rearrangement links TRBV9 to TRBJ2-4; D is unresolved. Germline V gene data show CDR1 as SGDLS and CDR2 as YYNGEE. CDR3 size: 16 residues. The V end lost 0 bases, the J end lost 4 bases, and 14 bases lay between the germline ends. The CDR3: CASSVDGQPSKNIQYF. CDR3 sequence (DNA): TGTGCCAGCAGCGTAGATGGCCAGCCAAGTAAAAACATTCAGTACTTC. The full variable domain, in which reference TRBV9 and TRBJ2-4 provide the parts outside the CDR3, is DSGVTQTPKHLITATGQRVTLRCSPRSGDLSVYWYQQSLDQGLQFLIQYYNGEERAKGNILERFSAQQFPDLHSELNLSSLELGDSALYFCASSVDGQPSKNIQYFGAGTRLSVL.

This clonotype was detected only once. The chain uses TRBV4-2 and TRBJ1-2; no clear D. The CDR3 runs 15 residues. The germline V gene has CDR1 LGHNA and CDR2 YNFKEQ. V lost 1 base and J 4 bases, leaving 13 bases between the germline ends. The DNA of the CDR3 is TGTGCCAGCAGCCAAGTTAGGACGGCACCCTATGGCTACACCTTC. The encoded protein is CASSQVRTAPYGYTF.

The rearrangement uses TRBV6-6 and TRBJ1-2; no reliable D call. Germline CDR1 and CDR2: MNHNY and SVGAGI (reference sequence). Trimming took 7 bases from V and 4 from J, leaving 13 bases between them. The CDR3 has 13 amino acids. The CDR3 region is CASISSTGYGYTF. DNA of the CDR3: TGTGCCAGCATATCGAGTACTGGCTATGGCTACACCTTC.

The gene calls are TRBV5-1 and TRBJ2-3; weak D call: TRBD1 (6 bases). The CDR3 is 17 residues long. Per the germline V gene, CDR1 is SGHRS and CDR2 is YFSETQ. Trimming cost V 3 bases and J 6 bases, with 23 bases left between them. CDR3 sequence reads: CASSSPPPRTDSDTQYF. Written as DNA, the CDR3 is TGCGCCAGCAGCTCTCCCCCCCCTCGGACAGACTCGGATACGCAGTATTTT.

In its sample, this clonotype was seen a few times. The chain combines TRBV24-1 with TRBJ2-1, with TRBD2 matching over 9 bases. Germline V gene lookup returns CDR1 KGHDR and CDR2 SFDVKD. The V segment lost 4 bases and the J segment 5 bases; nucleotides outside the gene matches: 2. CDR3 size: 14 residues. CDR3 in amino acids: CATSEASGNNEQFF. The DNA of the CDR3 is TGTGCCACCAGTGAGGCTAGCGGGAACAATGAGCAGTTCTTC.

CDR3 sequence reads: CASSSWEDGYEQYF. The CDR3 DNA reads as TGTGCCAGCAGCTCCTGGGAGGACGGATACGAGCAGTACTTC. The chain employs TRBV7-2 and TRBJ2-7; possibly TRBD2 for D (6 bases). The germline V gene encodes CDR1 SGHTA and CDR2 FQGNSA. This CDR3 spans 14 amino acids. V was trimmed by 4 bases and J by 4 bases, leaving 14 bases between them.

The V and J genes are TRBV14 and TRBJ2-7; D might be TRBD1 or TRBD2, each matching 5 bases. V was shortened by 0 bases and J by 7 bases, with 16 bases between the two germline ends. Germline CDR1 and CDR2: SGHDN and FVKESK. CDR3 length equals 15 residues. CDR3 amino acids: CASSQDLGGYREQYF. Here the CDR3 DNA reads TGTGCCAGCAGCCAAGACCTTGGGGGTTATAGGGAGCAGTACTTC.

The V and J genes are TRBV11-2 and TRBJ2-5; D may be TRBD1 or TRBD2 (5 bases each). The V end was cut by 0 bases, the J end by 1 base, with 15 bases between. Germline V CDR1 and CDR2: SGHAT, FQNNGV. This CDR3 has 17 amino acids. The CDR3 loop is CASSLDLPGTLQETQYF. The CDR3 region has the DNA TGTGCCAGCAGCTTAGATCTCCCCGGGACGCTCCAAGAGACCCAGTACTTC.

This clonotype occurred once. This rearrangement joins TRBV28 to TRBJ1-2; perhaps TRBD1 as D (6 bases). The CDR3 extends over 13 amino acids. Germline lookup yields CDR1 MDHEN and CDR2 SYDVKM. Trimming left V 10 bases short and J 2 bases short, with 14 bases between. The CDR3 here is CATNRVSNYGYTF. In nucleotides, the CDR3 is TGTGCCACAAACAGGGTTTCGAACTATGGCTACACCTTC.

Only a few counts were recorded for this clonotype. The chain joins TRBV4-3 to TRBJ2-1, with a possible D match to TRBD2 (5 bases). The CDR3 totals 14 residues. Germline lookup yields CDR1 LGHNA and CDR2 YSLEER. Trimming took 4 bases from V and 9 from J, leaving 16 bases between them. CDR3 in DNA: TGCGCCAGCAGCCGAAACGTGGATCGGGGTGAGCAGTTCTTC. Translated: CASSRNVDRGEQFF.

The rearrangement links TRBV29-1 to TRBJ2-4; D is unclear. Looked up from germline, CDR1 is SQVTM and CDR2 is ANQGSEA. The CDR3 consists of 14 residues. The ends were cut back, 6 bases at V and 4 bases at J, with 16 bases in the middle. CDR3: CSVVSATKKNIQYF. In DNA form, the CDR3 reads TGCAGCGTGGTGAGCGCGACCAAAAAAAACATTCAGTACTTC. The entire variable domain, with the rest obtained from reference TRBV29-1 and TRBJ2-4, is as follows: SAVISQKPSRDICQRGTSLTIQCQVDSQVTMMFWYRQQPGQSLTLIATANQGSEATYESGFVIDKFPISRPNLTFSTLTVSNMSPEDSSIYLCSVVSATKKNIQYFGAGTRLSVL.

The CDR3 nucleotides read TGTGCCAGCAGGAGCCCAGCCAGGAAACCCTACGAGCAGTACTTC. This sequence encodes CASRSPARKPYEQYF. J is TRBJ2-7 and V is TRBV27; D not certain. The length of the CDR3 is 15 residues. CDR1 is MNHEY and CDR2 is SMNVEV in the germline V gene (reference sequence). Trimming removed 6 bases from V and 2 bases from J, with 17 bases in between.

V is TRBV29-1 and J is TRBJ1-2, with TRBD1 as a possible D gene (6 bases). The CDR3 spans 12 residues. Germline CDR1 SQVTM, CDR2 ANQGSEA. V shed 7 bases and J shed 6 bases, with 15 bases lying between them. The chain's CDR3 is CSEESGGHGYTF. The CDR3 DNA follows: TGCAGCGAAGAAAGCGGGGGGCATGGCTACACCTTC.

V usage is TRBV20-1 and J usage is TRBJ2-7; 9 bases line up with TRBD1. The CDR3 is made up of 16 amino acids. CDR1 DFQATT and CDR2 SNEGSKA come from the germline V gene (reference sequence). V gave up 0 bases and J gave up 3 bases; unmatched junction bases: 9. CDR3 loop: CSARDASGTGLYEQYF. The CDR3 coding sequence is TGCAGTGCTAGAGATGCATCCGGGACAGGGCTCTACGAGCAGTACTTC.

This clonotype was picked up a small number of times. V usage is TRBV7-2 and J usage is TRBJ2-3; TRBD2 aligns across 13 bases. With 4 bases clipped from V and 2 bases from J, the junction kept 9 bases outside the gene matches. CDR1 is SGHTA and CDR2 is FQGNSA in the germline V gene. The CDR3 runs to 18 residues. CDR3: CASSSWTSGGLITDTQYF. In nucleotides, the CDR3 is TGTGCCAGCAGCTCATGGACTAGCGGGGGACTCATCACAGATACGCAGTATTTT. Using reference TRBV7-2 and TRBJ2-3 for the parts outside the CDR3, the full variable domain is GAGVSQSPSNKVTEKGKDVELRCDPISGHTALYWYRQSLGQGLEFLIYFQGNSAPDKSGLPSDRFSAERTGGSVSTLTIQRTQQEDSAVYLCASSSWTSGGLITDTQYFGPGTRLTVL.

This clonotype was seen a handful of times. The chain recombines TRBV4-3 with TRBJ1-2; 9 bases align to TRBD1. The ends lost 4 bases at V and 3 bases at J; junction bases unmatched: 3. This CDR3 is 14 amino acids long. Germline assignment: CDR1 LGHNA and CDR2 YSLEER. The CDR3 sequence: CASSLWTGDYGYTF. The DNA of the CDR3 is TGCGCCAGCAGCCTTTGGACAGGGGACTATGGCTACACCTTC.

V usage is TRBV18 and J usage is TRBJ1-4; 11 bases fit TRBD1. Germline values: CDR1 KGHSH, CDR2 LQKENI. The CDR3 has 18 amino acids. V shed 1 base and J 8 bases; nucleotides not matched to a gene: 12. The CDR3 loop reads CASSPRPGTGGADEKLFF. The CDR3 nucleotides read TGTGCCAGCTCACCACGTCCCGGGACAGGGGGAGCAGACGAAAAACTGTTTTTT.

The table lists this clonotype with a few counts. V gene TRBV5-1 combines with J gene TRBJ2-4; D call uncertain. Germline V gives CDR1 SGHRS, CDR2 YFSETQ. The V end lost 5 bases, the J end lost 0 bases, and 6 bases lay between the germline ends. This CDR3 has 13 residues. The CDR3 loop is CASRSLAKNIQYF. The CDR3, as DNA: TGCGCCAGCAGAAGCCTAGCCAAAAACATTCAGTACTTC.

CDR3 nucleotide sequence: TGTGCCAGTAGGACTAGCGGACCCACAGATACGCAGTATTTT. It is translated as CASRTSGPTDTQYF. This rearrangement joins TRBV14 to TRBJ2-3; 10 nucleotides line up with TRBD2. The CDR3 loop spans 14 amino acids. CDR1 is SGHDN and CDR2 is FVKESK in the germline V gene. V was pared by 9 bases and J by 2 bases, with 5 bases of the junction left unmatched. The entire variable domain, with the rest obtained from reference TRBV14 and TRBJ2-3, is as follows: EAGVTQFPSHSVIEKGQTVTLRCDPISGHDNLYWYRRVMGKEIKFLLHFVKESKQDESGMPNNRFLAERTGGTYSTLKVQPAELEDSGVYFCASRTSGPTDTQYFGPGTRLTVL.

J is TRBJ1-2 and V is TRBV7-2; no clear D gene. CDR3 length: 14 residues. Per germline, CDR1 SGHTA and CDR2 FQGNSA. The ends were cut back, 4 bases at V and 2 bases at J, with 11 bases in the middle. CDR3 in amino acids: CASSWNQENYGYTF. The CDR3 coding sequence is TGTGCCAGCAGCTGGAATCAGGAGAACTATGGCTACACCTTC. Filled out from reference TRBV7-2 and TRBJ1-2, the complete variable domain reads GAGVSQSPSNKVTEKGKDVELRCDPISGHTALYWYRQSLGQGLEFLIYFQGNSAPDKSGLPSDRFSAERTGGSVSTLTIQRTQQEDSAVYLCASSWNQENYGYTFGSGTRLTVV.

The rearrangement joins TRBV12-5 to TRBJ2-1, with TRBD2 identical over 7 bases. J gave up 0 bases and V 7 bases, and 9 bases lay outside the gene matches. CDR1 is LGHNT and CDR2 is FRNRAP in the germline V gene. CDR3 size: 16 residues. The CDR3 here is CASDPSRESSYNEQFF. The CDR3 DNA reads TGTGCTAGTGACCCCTCGCGGGAGAGCTCCTACAATGAGCAGTTCTTC.

The chain is built from TRBV6-1 and TRBJ1-1, with D unclear. Germline V gives CDR1 MNHNS, CDR2 SASEGT. Trimming pared 6 bases from V and 5 bases from J, leaving 22 bases between. This CDR3 comprises 16 residues. The CDR3 here is CASSHDTVFTGTEAFF. CDR3 coding DNA: TGTGCCAGCAGCCACGACACGGTCTTCACGGGGACTGAAGCTTTCTTT.

The V and J genes are TRBV7-2 and TRBJ2-5, with 7 bases identical to TRBD2. The CDR3 is 14 amino acids. Germline CDR1 reads SGHTA; CDR2 reads FQGNSA. J gave up 4 bases and V 4 bases, and 6 bases lay outside the gene matches. CDR3 region: CASSSTRESETQYF. The DNA of the CDR3 is TGTGCCAGCAGCTCCACGCGGGAGTCAGAGACCCAGTACTTC.

This chain links TRBV6-5 with TRBJ2-5; TRBD2 aligns across 10 bases. Trimming at V came to 6 bases and at J to 11 bases, leaving 9 bases not matched to a gene. This CDR3 has 13 amino acids. CDR1 is MNHEY, CDR2 SVGAGI, per germline. The chain's CDR3 is CASRPGLASEQYF. As DNA, the CDR3 is TGTGCCAGCAGGCCGGGACTAGCGAGTGAGCAGTACTTC.